This T cell receptor (beta chain) came from a study of early T cells in non-severe SARS-CoV-2 infection. About the study: Sequencing used unsorted whole-blood bulk RNA, so chains lack pairing. Study results and limitations: In VDJdb matching, anti-spike CD8 responses were favored while private and CD4 specificities went missing.

In the library, individual cDNA molecules carried attached unique molecular identifiers. TCRdb called the 5' RACE reads again in MiXCR, with one record for every CDR3 protein. The sample lists under 70,000 distinct CDR3 sequences, 5.9% occurring once. Worth noting for this clonotype: The antigen is unknown.

With 0 bases removed from V and 6 bases from J, the gap between germline ends came to 8 bases. CDR1 is MGHRA, CDR2 YSYEKL, per germline. The CDR3 covers 13 residues. The chain uses TRBV4-1 and TRBJ1-1, with D possibly matching TRBD1 (5 bases). The TCR comes from an adult who was a healthcare worker with PCR-confirmed SARS-CoV-2 infection or an uninfected control (not recorded which). The material was whole blood, obtained at baseline. As DNA, the CDR3 is TGCGCCAGCAGCCAAGATCGGGGGGCTGAAGCTTTCTTT. This sequence encodes CASSQDRGAEAFF.